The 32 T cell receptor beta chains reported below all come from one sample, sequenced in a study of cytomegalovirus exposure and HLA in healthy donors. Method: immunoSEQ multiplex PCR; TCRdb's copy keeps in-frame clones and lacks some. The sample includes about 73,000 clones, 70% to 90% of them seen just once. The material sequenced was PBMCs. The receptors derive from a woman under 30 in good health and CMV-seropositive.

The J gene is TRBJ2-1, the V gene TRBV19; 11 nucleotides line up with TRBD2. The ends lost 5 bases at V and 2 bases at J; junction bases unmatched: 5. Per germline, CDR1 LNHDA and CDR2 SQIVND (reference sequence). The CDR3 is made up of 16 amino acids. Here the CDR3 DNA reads TGTGCCAGTAGTCCCGTGACTAGCGGGGCCTACAATGAGCAGTTCTTC. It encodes CASSPVTSGAYNEQFF.

The DNA of the CDR3 is TGTGCCAGCAGTTTGGGCGGGAGAAGCTACGAGCAGTACTTC. Its translation: CASSLGGRSYEQYF. V is TRBV28 and J is TRBJ2-7; 7 bases are a match to TRBD2. Germline CDR1 MDHEN, CDR2 SYDVKM. With 3 bases clipped from V and 3 bases from J, the junction kept 5 bases outside the gene matches. This CDR3 comprises 14 residues.

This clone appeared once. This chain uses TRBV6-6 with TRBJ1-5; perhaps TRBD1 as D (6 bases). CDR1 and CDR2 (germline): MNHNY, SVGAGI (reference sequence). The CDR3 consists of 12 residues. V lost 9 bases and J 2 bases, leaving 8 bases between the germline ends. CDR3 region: CASSGGNQPQHF. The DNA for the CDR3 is TGTGCCAGTTCAGGGGGCAATCAGCCCCAGCATTTT.

The CDR3 DNA sequence: TGTGCCAGCAGCCAAGATTCCCTCCAGACAGGGAAGACCTACGAGCAGTACTTC. Protein sequence: CASSQDSLQTGKTYEQYF. The rearrangement uses TRBV4-2 and TRBJ2-7; 7 nucleotides line up with TRBD1. V lost 0 bases to trimming and J lost 2 bases; unmatched junction nucleotides: 13. The CDR3 length is 18 residues. Per the germline V gene, CDR1 is LGHNA and CDR2 is YNFKEQ.

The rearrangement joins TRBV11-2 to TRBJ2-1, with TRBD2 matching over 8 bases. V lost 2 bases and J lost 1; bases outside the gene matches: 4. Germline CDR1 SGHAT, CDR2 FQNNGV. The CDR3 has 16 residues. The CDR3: CASSLSTSGSYNEQFF. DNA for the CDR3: TGTGCCAGCAGCTTATCAACTAGCGGATCCTACAATGAGCAGTTCTTC.

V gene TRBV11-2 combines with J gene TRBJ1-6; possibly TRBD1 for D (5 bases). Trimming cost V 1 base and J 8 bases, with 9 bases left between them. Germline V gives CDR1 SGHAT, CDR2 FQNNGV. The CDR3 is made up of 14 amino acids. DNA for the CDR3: TGTGCCAGCAGCTTAGCCCTACAGGATTCACCCCTCCACTTT. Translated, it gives CASSLALQDSPLHF. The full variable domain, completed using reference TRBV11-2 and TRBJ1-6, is EAGVAQSPRYKIIEKRQSVAFWCNPISGHATLYWYQQILGQGPKLLIQFQNNGVVDDSQLPKDRFSAERLKGVDSTLKIQPAKLEDSAVYLCASSLALQDSPLHFGNGTRLTVT.

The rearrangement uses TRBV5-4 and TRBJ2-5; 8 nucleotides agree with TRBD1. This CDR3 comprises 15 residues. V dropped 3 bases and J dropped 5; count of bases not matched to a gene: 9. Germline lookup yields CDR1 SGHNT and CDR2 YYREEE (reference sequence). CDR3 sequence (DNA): TGTGCCAGCAGCTCGACAGGGGTTGGGTGGGAGACCCAGTACTTC. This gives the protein CASSSTGVGWETQYF.

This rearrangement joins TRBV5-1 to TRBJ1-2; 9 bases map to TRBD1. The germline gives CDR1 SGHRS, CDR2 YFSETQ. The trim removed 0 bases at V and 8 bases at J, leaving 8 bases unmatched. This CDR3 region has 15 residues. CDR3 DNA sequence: TGCGCCAGCAGCTTGGCCGGGACAGGGAAGGACGGCTACACCTTC. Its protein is CASSLAGTGKDGYTF. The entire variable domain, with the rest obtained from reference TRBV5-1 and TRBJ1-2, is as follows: KAGVTQTPRYLIKTRGQQVTLSCSPISGHRSVSWYQQTPGQGLQFLFEYFSETQRNKGNFPGRFSGRQFSNSRSEMNVSTLELGDSALYLCASSLAGTGKDGYTFGSGTRLTVV.

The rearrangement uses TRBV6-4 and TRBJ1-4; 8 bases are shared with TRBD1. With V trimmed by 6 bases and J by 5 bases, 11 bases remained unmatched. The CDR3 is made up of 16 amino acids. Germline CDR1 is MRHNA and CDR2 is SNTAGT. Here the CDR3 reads CASRGPGGVGNEKLFF. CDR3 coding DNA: TGTGCCAGCAGAGGGCCAGGGGGCGTGGGGAATGAAAAACTGTTTTTT.

CDR3 residues: CASSSGLAGVGDTQYF. The CDR3 bases are TGTGCCAGCAGCTCCGGACTAGCGGGAGTCGGGGATACGCAGTATTTT. The J gene is TRBJ2-3, the V gene TRBV5-4; TRBD2 aligns across 13 bases. This CDR3 comprises 16 residues. Germline CDR1 is SGHNT and CDR2 is YYREEE (reference sequence). The junction had 7 bases not matched to a gene; V was cut back by 3 bases and J by 6 bases.

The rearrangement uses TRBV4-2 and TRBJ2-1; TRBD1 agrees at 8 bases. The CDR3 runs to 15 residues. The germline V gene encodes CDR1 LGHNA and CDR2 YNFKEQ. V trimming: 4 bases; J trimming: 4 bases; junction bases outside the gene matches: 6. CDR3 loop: CASSPEQGGYNEQFF. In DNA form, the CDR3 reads TGTGCCAGCAGCCCAGAACAGGGGGGTTACAATGAGCAGTTCTTC.

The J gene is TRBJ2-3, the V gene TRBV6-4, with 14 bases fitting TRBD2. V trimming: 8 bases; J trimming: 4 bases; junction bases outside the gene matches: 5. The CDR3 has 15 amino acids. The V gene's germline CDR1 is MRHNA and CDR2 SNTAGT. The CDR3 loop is CASRGLAGASDTQYF. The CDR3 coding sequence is TGTGCCAGCCGGGGACTAGCGGGAGCGTCAGATACGCAGTATTTT.

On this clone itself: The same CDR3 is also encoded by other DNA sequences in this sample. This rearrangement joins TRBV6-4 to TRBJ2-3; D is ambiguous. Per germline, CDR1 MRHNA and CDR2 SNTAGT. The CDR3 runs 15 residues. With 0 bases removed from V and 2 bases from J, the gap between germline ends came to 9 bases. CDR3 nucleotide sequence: TGTGCCAGCAGTGACTCGGCAGGTTCCACAGATACGCAGTATTTT. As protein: CASSDSAGSTDTQYF.

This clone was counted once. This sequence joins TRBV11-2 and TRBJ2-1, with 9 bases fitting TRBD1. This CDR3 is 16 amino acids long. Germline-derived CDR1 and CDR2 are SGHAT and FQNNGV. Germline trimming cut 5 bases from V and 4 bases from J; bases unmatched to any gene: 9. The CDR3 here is CASSLPGTGYYNEQFF. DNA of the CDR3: TGTGCCAGCAGCCTACCCGGGACAGGGTATTACAATGAGCAGTTCTTC.

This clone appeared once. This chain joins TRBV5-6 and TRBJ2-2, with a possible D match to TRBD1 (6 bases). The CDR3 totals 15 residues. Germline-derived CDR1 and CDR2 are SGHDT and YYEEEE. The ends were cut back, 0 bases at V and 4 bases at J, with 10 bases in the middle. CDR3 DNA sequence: TGTGCCAGCAGCTTGGATGGGGGCCCCACCGGGGAGCTGTTTTTT. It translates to CASSLDGGPTGELFF.

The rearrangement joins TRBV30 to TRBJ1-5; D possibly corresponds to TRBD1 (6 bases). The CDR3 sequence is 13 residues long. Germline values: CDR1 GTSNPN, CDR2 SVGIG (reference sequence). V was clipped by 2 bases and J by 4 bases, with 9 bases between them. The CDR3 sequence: CAWSLQGNQPQHF. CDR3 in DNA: TGTGCCTGGAGTCTCCAGGGGAATCAGCCCCAGCATTTT.

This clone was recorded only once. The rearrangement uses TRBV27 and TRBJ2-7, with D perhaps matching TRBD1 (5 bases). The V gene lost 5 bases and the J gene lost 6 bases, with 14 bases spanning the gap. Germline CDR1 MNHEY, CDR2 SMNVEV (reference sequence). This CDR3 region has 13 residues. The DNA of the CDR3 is TGTGCCAGCAGTCCTCCATCAGGGTTCGAGCAGTACTTC. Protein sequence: CASSPPSGFEQYF.

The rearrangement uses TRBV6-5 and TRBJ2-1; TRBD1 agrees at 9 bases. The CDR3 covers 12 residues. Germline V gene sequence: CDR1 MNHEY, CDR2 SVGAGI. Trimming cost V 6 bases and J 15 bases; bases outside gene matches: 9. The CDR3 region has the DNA TGTGCCAGCAGAAGCCCCGGGACAGGGCCGTTCTTC. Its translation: CASRSPGTGPFF.

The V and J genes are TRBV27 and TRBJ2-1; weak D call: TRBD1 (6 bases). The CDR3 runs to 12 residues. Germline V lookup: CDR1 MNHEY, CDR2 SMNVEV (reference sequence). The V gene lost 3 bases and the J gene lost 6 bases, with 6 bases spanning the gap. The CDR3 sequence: CASSLGANEQFF. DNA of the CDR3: TGTGCCAGCAGTTTGGGGGCCAATGAGCAGTTCTTC.

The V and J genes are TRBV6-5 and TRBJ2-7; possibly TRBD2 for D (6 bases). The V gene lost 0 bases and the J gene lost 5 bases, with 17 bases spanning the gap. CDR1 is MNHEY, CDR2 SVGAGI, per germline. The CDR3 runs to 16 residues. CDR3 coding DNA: TGTGCCAGCAGTTACTCAGGCGCTAGCGAAGGCCACGAGCAGTACTTC. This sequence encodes CASSYSGASEGHEQYF.

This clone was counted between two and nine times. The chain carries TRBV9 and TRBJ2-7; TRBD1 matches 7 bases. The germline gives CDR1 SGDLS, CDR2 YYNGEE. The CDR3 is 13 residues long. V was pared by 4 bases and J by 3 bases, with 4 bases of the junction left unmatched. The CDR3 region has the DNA TGTGCCAGCAGCACAGGGACAGACTACGAGCAGTACTTC. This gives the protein CASSTGTDYEQYF.

The CDR3: CASSLGLAGIEQFF. CDR3 DNA: TGTGCCAGCAGCCTGGGACTAGCGGGAATTGAGCAGTTCTTC. The rearrangement uses TRBV7-2 and TRBJ2-1; TRBD2 aligns across 13 bases. Germline CDR1 and CDR2: SGHTA and FQGNSA. V trimming: 5 bases; J trimming: 9 bases; junction bases outside the gene matches: 4. The CDR3 is 14 amino acids.

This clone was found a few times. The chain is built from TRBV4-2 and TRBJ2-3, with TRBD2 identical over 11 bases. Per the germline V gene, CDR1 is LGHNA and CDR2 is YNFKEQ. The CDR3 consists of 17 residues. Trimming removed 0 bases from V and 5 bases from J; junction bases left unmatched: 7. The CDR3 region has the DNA TGTGCCAGCAGCCAAGAGCTTAGCGGGGGGGCGAGAGATACGCAGTATTTT. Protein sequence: CASSQELSGGARDTQYF.

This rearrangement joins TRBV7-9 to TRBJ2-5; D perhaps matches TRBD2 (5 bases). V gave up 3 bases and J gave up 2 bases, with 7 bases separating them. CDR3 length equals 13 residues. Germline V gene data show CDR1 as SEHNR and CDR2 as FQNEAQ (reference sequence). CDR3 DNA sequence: TGTGCCAGCAGCTTCGGGGTTCAAGAGACCCAGTACTTC. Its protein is CASSFGVQETQYF.

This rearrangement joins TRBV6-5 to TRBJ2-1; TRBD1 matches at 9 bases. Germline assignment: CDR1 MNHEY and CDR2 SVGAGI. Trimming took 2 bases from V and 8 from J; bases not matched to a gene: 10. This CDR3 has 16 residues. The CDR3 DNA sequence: TGTGCCAGCAGTTACCCCGGGACAGGGCGTCAGTATGAGCAGTTCTTC. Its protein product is CASSYPGTGRQYEQFF.

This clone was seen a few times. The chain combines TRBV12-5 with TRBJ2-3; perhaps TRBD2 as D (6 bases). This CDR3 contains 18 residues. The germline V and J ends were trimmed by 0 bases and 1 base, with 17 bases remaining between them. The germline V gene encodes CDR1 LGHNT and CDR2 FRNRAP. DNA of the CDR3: TGTGCTAGTGGTTTGGTCAGGGACGGGGAGGTGGGCACAGATACGCAGTATTTT. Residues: CASGLVRDGEVGTDTQYF.

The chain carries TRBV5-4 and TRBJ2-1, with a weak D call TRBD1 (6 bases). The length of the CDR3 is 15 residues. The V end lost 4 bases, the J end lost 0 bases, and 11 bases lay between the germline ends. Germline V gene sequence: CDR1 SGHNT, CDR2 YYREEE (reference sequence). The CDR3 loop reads CASSTGQSSYNEQFF. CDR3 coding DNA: TGTGCCAGCAGCACCGGACAGAGCTCCTACAATGAGCAGTTCTTC.

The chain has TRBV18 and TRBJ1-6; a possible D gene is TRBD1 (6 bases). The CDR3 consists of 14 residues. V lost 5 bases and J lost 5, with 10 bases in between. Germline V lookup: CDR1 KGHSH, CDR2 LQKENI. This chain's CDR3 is CASSGQSDNSPLHF. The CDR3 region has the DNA TGTGCCAGCTCAGGACAGAGCGATAATTCACCCCTCCACTTT.

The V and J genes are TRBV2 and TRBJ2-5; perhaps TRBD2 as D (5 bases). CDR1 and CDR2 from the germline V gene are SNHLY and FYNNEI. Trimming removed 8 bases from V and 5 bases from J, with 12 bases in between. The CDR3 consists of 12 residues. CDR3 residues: CASSTRGETQYF. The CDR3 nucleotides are TGTGCCAGCTCTACTAGAGGCGAGACCCAGTACTTC.

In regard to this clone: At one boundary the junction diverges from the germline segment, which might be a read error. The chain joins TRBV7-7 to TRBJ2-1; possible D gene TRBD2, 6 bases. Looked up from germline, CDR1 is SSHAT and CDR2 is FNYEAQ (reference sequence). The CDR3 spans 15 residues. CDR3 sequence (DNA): TGTGCTAGCAGCTTAGGGTCGGGGGACTACAATGAGCAGTTCTTC. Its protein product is CASSLGSGDYNEQFF.

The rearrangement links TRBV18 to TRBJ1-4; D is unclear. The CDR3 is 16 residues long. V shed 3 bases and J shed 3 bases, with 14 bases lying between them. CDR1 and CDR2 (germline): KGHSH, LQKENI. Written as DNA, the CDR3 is TGTGCCAGCTCACCGTTACAGCAGTCCCCTAATGAAAAACTGTTTTTT. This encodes CASSPLQQSPNEKLFF. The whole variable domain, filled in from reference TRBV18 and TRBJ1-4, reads NAGVMQNPRHLVRRRGQEARLRCSPMKGHSHVYWYRQLPEEGLKFMVYLQKENIIDESGMPKERFSAEFPKEGPSILRIQQVVRGDSAAYFCASSPLQQSPNEKLFFGSGTQLSVL.

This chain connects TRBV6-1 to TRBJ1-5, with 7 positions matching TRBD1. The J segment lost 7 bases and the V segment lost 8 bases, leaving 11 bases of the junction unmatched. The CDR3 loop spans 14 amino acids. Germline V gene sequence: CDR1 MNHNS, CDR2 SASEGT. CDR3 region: CASAGQLSVQPQHF. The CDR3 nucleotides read TGTGCCAGCGCGGGACAGCTATCGGTACAGCCCCAGCATTTT.